Shown below are 5 T cell receptor beta chains from a single sample sequenced in a study of CD8+CD57+ T cells in acquired aplastic anemia. Patients who underwent sequencing had shown CD8+CD57+ cell expansion by flow cytometry. Genomic DNA, serving as template, underwent TCR beta VDJ and CDR3 profiling. From the reads, TCRdb called clonotypes with MiXCR, one entry per CDR3 protein. The sample carries under 200,000 distinct CDR3 sequences, around 48% recorded once. Source material: sorted CD4+, CD8+, or CD8+CD57+ T cells (not recorded which) from PBMCs. All receptors derive from a human donor with aplastic anemia.

The V and J genes are TRBV10-3 and TRBJ1-5, with D perhaps TRBD1 (6 bases). The CDR3 has 14 amino acids. CDR1 ENHRY and CDR2 SYGVKD come from the germline V gene. Trimming left V 4 bases short and J 1 base short, with 8 bases between. The CDR3 DNA is TGTGCCATCAGTGGAGGACAGAGCAATCAGCCCCAGCATTTT. Protein product: CAISGGQSNQPQHF.

Regarding this clonotype: A junction boundary mismatches the germline segment, possibly from a read error. The chain is built from TRBV25-1 and TRBJ2-7, with TRBD2 identical over 10 bases. Per germline, CDR1 MGHDK and CDR2 SYGVNS. CDR3 size: 16 residues. CDR3 nucleotides: TGCAGCGTCGCACTAGCGGGGTGGGGGGACTCCTACGAGCAGTACTTC. This codes for CSVALAGWGDSYEQYF.

V is TRBV7-3 and J is TRBJ2-7; no definite D call. V was clipped by 3 bases and J by 4 bases, with 7 bases between them. Germline loops: CDR1 SGHTA, CDR2 FQGTGA. The CDR3 consists of 12 residues. The CDR3 DNA sequence: TGTGCCAGCAGCTTGCCTCTTTACGAGCAGTACTTC. Protein product: CASSLPLYEQYF.

A single count supports this clonotype. The V gene is TRBV27, the J gene TRBJ1-1, with 8 bases that match TRBD1. The CDR3 consists of 14 residues. CDR1 and CDR2 from the germline V gene are MNHEY and SMNVEV (reference sequence). V lost 0 bases to trimming and J lost 11 bases; unmatched junction nucleotides: 8. The CDR3: CASSLSGQGAQAFF. The DNA of the CDR3 is TGTGCCAGCAGTTTATCTGGGCAGGGGGCTCAGGCTTTCTTT.

A few counts support this clonotype. This chain joins TRBV20-1 and TRBJ1-6; 7 bases are a match to TRBD1. Germline CDR1 reads DFQATT; CDR2 reads SNEGSKA (reference sequence). The CDR3 totals 16 residues. Trimming took 1 base from V and 7 from J; bases not matched to a gene: 10. The chain's CDR3 is CSARAPDRAGNSPLHF. As DNA, the CDR3 is TGCAGTGCTAGAGCTCCCGACAGGGCGGGGAATTCACCCCTCCACTTT.